This passage covers 16 T cell receptor beta chains from one sample sequenced in a study of OX40 agonist ivuxolimab in advanced cancers. Library preparation was by the immunoSEQ multiplex PCR assay. The table was pulled from immuneACCESS by TCRdb, which kept in-frame rearrangements only. Such tables lose some clones; where checked, under half of the loss comes from unresolved V genes, and the rest has no known cause. The sample includes 37,000 or so clones, with over 80% observed a single time. Of the sample, about 35% is held by the ten largest clones. This specimen was CD4+ or CD8+ T cells sorted from blood, taken in a trial of the OX40 agonist ivuxolimab. The receptor set was obtained from an adult with an advanced solid tumor such as melanoma, head and neck, liver or kidney cancer.

The J gene is TRBJ2-1, the V gene TRBV5-1; 8 bases agree with TRBD1. The CDR3 sequence is 15 residues long. CDR1 is SGHRS and CDR2 is YFSETQ in the germline V gene. J gave up 2 bases and V 7 bases, and 8 bases lay outside the gene matches. CDR3 loop: CASGKTGAPYNEQFF. The CDR3 region has the DNA TGCGCCAGCGGAAAGACAGGGGCCCCCTACAATGAGCAGTTCTTC.

This clone occurred once. The J gene is TRBJ2-5, the V gene TRBV6-5; D gene uncertain. The V gene's germline CDR1 is MNHEY and CDR2 SVGAGI. V was trimmed by 4 bases and J by 1 base, leaving 10 bases between them. The CDR3 is 14 residues long. The CDR3 spells CASSFNRGQETQYF. The CDR3, as DNA: TGTGCCAGCAGTTTTAACAGAGGCCAAGAGACCCAGTACTTC.

V usage is TRBV18 and J usage is TRBJ2-2; D ambiguous. This CDR3 is built from 12 residues. Germline V lookup: CDR1 KGHSH, CDR2 LQKENI. V shed 6 bases and J shed 4 bases, with 6 bases lying between them. CDR3 coding DNA: TGTGCCAGCTCCTCCAGCACCGGGGAGCTGTTTTTT. Encoded protein: CASSSSTGELFF.

The chain carries TRBV7-4 and TRBJ2-3; 7 bases align to TRBD2. This CDR3 spans 13 amino acids. Germline V gene lookup returns CDR1 SGHVT and CDR2 SQSDAQ. With V trimmed by 8 bases and J by 6 bases, 8 bases remained unmatched. CDR3 nucleotides: TGTGCCAGCGGAGCGGGAACCGGGGATACGCAGTATTTT. Translated, it gives CASGAGTGDTQYF.

This chain connects TRBV9 to TRBJ2-5, with D perhaps matching TRBD1 or TRBD2 (7 bases each). From germline, CDR1 is SGDLS and CDR2 YYNGEE. CDR3 size: 17 residues. V was trimmed by 0 bases and J by 2 bases, leaving 17 bases between them. The chain's CDR3 is CASSVGAGQTRQETQYF. Here the CDR3 DNA reads TGTGCCAGCAGCGTAGGAGCGGGACAGACGCGTCAAGAGACCCAGTACTTC.

This chain connects TRBV2 to TRBJ2-5; TRBD2 agrees at 11 bases. The CDR3 is 15 residues long. The ends lost 4 bases at V and 4 bases at J; junction bases unmatched: 5. Germline values: CDR1 SNHLY, CDR2 FYNNEI. The CDR3 sequence: CASSGTSGSGETQYF. The CDR3 DNA is TGTGCCAGCAGTGGTACTAGCGGGAGCGGAGAGACCCAGTACTTC.

The chain links TRBV7-2 to TRBJ1-1; unclear D gene. The germline V and J ends were trimmed by 1 base and 1 base, with 10 bases remaining between them. Germline-derived CDR1 and CDR2 are SGHTA and FQGNSA. This CDR3 comprises 15 residues. This CDR3 is CASSLGGETNTEAFF. CDR3 sequence (DNA): TGTGCCAGCAGCTTAGGTGGGGAGACGAACACTGAAGCTTTCTTT. The whole variable domain, filled in from reference TRBV7-2 and TRBJ1-1, reads GAGVSQSPSNKVTEKGKDVELRCDPISGHTALYWYRQSLGQGLEFLIYFQGNSAPDKSGLPSDRFSAERTGGSVSTLTIQRTQQEDSAVYLCASSLGGETNTEAFFGQGTRLTVV.

The sample holds a few counts of this clone. V is TRBV28 and J is TRBJ1-4, with 9 bases lining up with TRBD1. V was clipped by 8 bases and J by 17 bases; unmatched bases: 9. The CDR3 is 11 amino acids. Germline V CDR1 and CDR2: MDHEN, SYDVKM. CDR3 sequence: CASGSGTGTFF. The CDR3 bases are TGTGCCAGCGGCTCCGGGACAGGGACCTTTTTT.

This chain joins TRBV4-1 and TRBJ2-5; 15 bases fit TRBD2. With 4 bases clipped from V and 5 bases from J, the junction kept 5 bases outside the gene matches. The CDR3 spans 16 residues. The germline V gene has CDR1 MGHRA and CDR2 YSYEKL. The DNA of the CDR3 is TGCGCCAGCAGCCCGGGACTAGCGGGGGGCGGGGAGACCCAGTACTTC. Protein product: CASSPGLAGGGETQYF.

The V and J genes are TRBV7-8 and TRBJ2-5; no clear D. Germline V gene sequence: CDR1 SGHVS, CDR2 FQNEAQ. V was shortened by 2 bases and J by 1 base, with 8 bases between the two germline ends. This CDR3 contains 14 residues. The CDR3 here is CASSLRRTQETQYF. For the CDR3, the DNA is TGTGCCAGCAGCTTAAGACGGACCCAAGAGACCCAGTACTTC.

For this clone: The sample carries other DNA sequences with the same CDR3. This rearrangement joins TRBV7-2 to TRBJ1-2; a possible D gene is TRBD1 (5 bases). V dropped 1 base and J dropped 8 bases, with 8 bases sitting between them. This CDR3 is built from 12 residues. Germline V gene sequence: CDR1 SGHTA, CDR2 FQGNSA. CDR3 sequence: CASSLGGGGYTF. The CDR3 coding sequence is TGTGCCAGCAGCTTAGGGGGGGGAGGCTACACCTTC. Complete variable domain (other parts from reference TRBV7-2 and TRBJ1-2): GAGVSQSPSNKVTEKGKDVELRCDPISGHTALYWYRQSLGQGLEFLIYFQGNSAPDKSGLPSDRFSAERTGGSVSTLTIQRTQQEDSAVYLCASSLGGGGYTFGSGTRLTVV.

Details on this clone: A read error may produce the germline difference seen at one junction end. The V and J genes are TRBV2 and TRBJ2-2; no clear D. Germline V lookup: CDR1 SNHLY, CDR2 FYNNEI. CDR3 size: 13 residues. CDR3 protein: CASSKANTGELFF. CDR3 DNA: TGTGCCAGCAGTAAAGCGAACACCGGGGAGCTGTTTTTT.

This clone was seen only a few times. The V and J genes are TRBV2 and TRBJ1-5, with unresolved D. This CDR3 has 14 residues. Germline CDR1 is SNHLY and CDR2 is FYNNEI. Deletions cut 5 bases from V and 6 bases from J, with 14 bases between. Here the CDR3 DNA reads TGTGCCAGCAGTACAGCGGCGGGGAGTCAGCCCCAGCATTTT. Its protein is CASSTAAGSQPQHF.

This chain joins TRBV18 and TRBJ1-4; TRBD1 agrees at 9 bases. CDR1 is KGHSH and CDR2 is LQKENI in the germline V gene. CDR3 size: 15 residues. With V trimmed by 2 bases and J by 5 bases, 3 bases remained unmatched. The CDR3 nucleotides are TGTGCCAGCTCACCAGACGGACAGGGGAATGAAAAACTGTTTTTT. Amino acid sequence: CASSPDGQGNEKLFF. Based on the CDR3 plus reference TRBV18 and TRBJ1-4, the full variable domain is NAGVMQNPRHLVRRRGQEARLRCSPMKGHSHVYWYRQLPEEGLKFMVYLQKENIIDESGMPKERFSAEFPKEGPSILRIQQVVRGDSAAYFCASSPDGQGNEKLFFGSGTQLSVL.

The rearrangement links TRBV28 to TRBJ2-1; D gene unclear. The germline CDR1 and CDR2 sequences are MDHEN and SYDVKM. This CDR3 has 11 residues. Trimming pared 8 bases from V and 4 bases from J, leaving 6 bases between. This CDR3 reads CASYKYNEQFF. CDR3 bases: TGTGCCAGCTACAAATACAATGAGCAGTTCTTC.

The CDR3 protein is CASSLEVAGEDEQYF. In DNA form, the CDR3 reads TGCGCCAGCAGCTTGGAGGTAGCGGGAGAGGACGAGCAGTACTTC. V usage is TRBV5-1 and J usage is TRBJ2-7; 9 nucleotides align to TRBD2. Per the germline V gene, CDR1 is SGHRS and CDR2 is YFSETQ. Trimming at V came to 0 bases and at J to 5 bases, leaving 6 bases not matched to a gene. This CDR3 contains 15 residues.